In this sample, the clone carrying this TCR beta chain turned up a few times. What it binds is not known. The primer mix had 60 Vbeta and 13 Jbeta primers. Assay: immunoSEQ multiplex PCR; the TCRdb copy retains only in-frame clones and omits some. Among around 120,000 clones listed, 70% to 80% were seen once. The data belong to a study of cytomegalovirus exposure and HLA in healthy donors. The study, taken as a whole, reports: Reportedly, TCR beta sequences accurately predicted HLA-A and HLA-B alleles in most subjects. In a later analysis, CMV-associated beta chains were mostly HLA-associated, it appeared. The Asian-associated ancestry cluster reportedly had fewer N-insertions than the approximately 700-donor mean in a later analysis.

Per the germline V gene, CDR1 is LGHNA and CDR2 is YNFKEQ. V gave up 4 bases and J gave up 5 bases; unmatched junction bases: 7. The CDR3 contains 15 residues. The chain employs TRBV4-2 and TRBJ2-5; TRBD2 agrees at 10 bases. This clonotype originated in a woman aged 45-65 years in good health and CMV-seropositive. Material for sequencing was PBMCs. DNA for the CDR3: TGTGCCAGCAGCCCGGCGAGCGGGAGGGCCGAGACCCAGTACTTC. Residues: CASSPASGRAETQYF.